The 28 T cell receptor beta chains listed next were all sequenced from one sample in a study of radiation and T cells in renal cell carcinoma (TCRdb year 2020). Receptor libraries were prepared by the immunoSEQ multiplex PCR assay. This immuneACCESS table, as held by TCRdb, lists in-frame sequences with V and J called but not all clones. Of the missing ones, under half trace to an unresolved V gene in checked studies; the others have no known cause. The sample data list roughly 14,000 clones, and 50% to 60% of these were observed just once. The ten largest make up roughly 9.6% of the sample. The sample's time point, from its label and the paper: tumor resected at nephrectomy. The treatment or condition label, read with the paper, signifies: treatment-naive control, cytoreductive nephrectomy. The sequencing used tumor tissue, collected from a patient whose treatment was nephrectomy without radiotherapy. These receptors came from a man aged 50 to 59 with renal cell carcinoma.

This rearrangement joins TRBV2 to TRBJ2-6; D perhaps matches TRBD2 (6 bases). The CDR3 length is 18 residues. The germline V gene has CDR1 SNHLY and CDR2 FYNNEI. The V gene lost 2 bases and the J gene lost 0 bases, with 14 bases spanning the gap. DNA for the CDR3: TGTGCCAGCAGTGAAAGTGGCGGGGCGATCTCTGGGGCCAACGTCCTGACTTTC. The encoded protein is CASSESGGAISGANVLTF.

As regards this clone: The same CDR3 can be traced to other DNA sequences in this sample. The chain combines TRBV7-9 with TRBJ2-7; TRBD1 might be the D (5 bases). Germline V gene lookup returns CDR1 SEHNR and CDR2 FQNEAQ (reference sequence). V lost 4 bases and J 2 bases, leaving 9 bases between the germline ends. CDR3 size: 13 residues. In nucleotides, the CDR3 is TGTGCCAGCAGCTCAGACAGCACCTACGAGCAGTACTTC. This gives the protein CASSSDSTYEQYF.

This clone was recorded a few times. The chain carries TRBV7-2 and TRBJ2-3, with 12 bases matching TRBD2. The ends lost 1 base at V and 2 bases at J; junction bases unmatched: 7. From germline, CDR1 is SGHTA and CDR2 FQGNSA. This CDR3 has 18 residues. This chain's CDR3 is CASSLGTGLAGFTDTQYF. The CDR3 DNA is TGTGCCAGCAGCTTAGGGACCGGACTAGCGGGGTTCACAGATACGCAGTATTTT.

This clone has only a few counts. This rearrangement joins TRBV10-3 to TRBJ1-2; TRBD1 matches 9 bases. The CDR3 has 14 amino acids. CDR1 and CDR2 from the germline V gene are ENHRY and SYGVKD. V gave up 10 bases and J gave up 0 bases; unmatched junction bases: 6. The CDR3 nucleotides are TGTGCCACCGGACAGGGGCCTACTAACTATGGCTACACCTTC. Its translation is CATGQGPTNYGYTF.

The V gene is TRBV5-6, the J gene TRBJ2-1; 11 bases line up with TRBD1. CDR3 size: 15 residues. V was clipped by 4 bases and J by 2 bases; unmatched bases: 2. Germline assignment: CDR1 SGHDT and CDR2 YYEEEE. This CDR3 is CASSPGQGAYNEQFF. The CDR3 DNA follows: TGTGCCAGCAGCCCGGGACAGGGGGCCTACAATGAGCAGTTCTTC.

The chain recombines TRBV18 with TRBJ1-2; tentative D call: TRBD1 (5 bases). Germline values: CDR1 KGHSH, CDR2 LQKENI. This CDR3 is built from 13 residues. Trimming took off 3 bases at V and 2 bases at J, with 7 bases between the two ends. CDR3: CASSPDKNYGYTF. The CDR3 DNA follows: TGTGCCAGCTCACCGGACAAAAACTATGGCTACACCTTC.

Here the CDR3 reads CASSELTGGADTQYF. DNA for the CDR3: TGTGCCAGCAGTGAACTGACAGGGGGTGCAGATACGCAGTATTTT. The genes are TRBV6-1 and TRBJ2-3, with 9 positions matching TRBD1. CDR1 and CDR2 from the germline V gene are MNHNS and SASEGT. V lost 2 bases to trimming and J lost 4 bases; unmatched junction nucleotides: 4. The CDR3 length is 15 residues.

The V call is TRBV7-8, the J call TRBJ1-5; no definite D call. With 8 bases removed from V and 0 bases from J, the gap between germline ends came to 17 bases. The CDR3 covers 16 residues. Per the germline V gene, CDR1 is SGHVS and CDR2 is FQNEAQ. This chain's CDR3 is CASSGQAAYSNQPQHF. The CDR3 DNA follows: TGTGCCAGCTCCGGGCAGGCAGCATATAGCAATCAGCCCCAGCATTTT.

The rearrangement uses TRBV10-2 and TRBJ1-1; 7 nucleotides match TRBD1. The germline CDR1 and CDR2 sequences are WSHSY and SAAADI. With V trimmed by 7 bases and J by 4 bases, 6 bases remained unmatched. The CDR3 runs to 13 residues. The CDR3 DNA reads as TGCGCCAGCACCCCACAGGGGACCACTGAAGCTTTCTTT. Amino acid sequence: CASTPQGTTEAFF.

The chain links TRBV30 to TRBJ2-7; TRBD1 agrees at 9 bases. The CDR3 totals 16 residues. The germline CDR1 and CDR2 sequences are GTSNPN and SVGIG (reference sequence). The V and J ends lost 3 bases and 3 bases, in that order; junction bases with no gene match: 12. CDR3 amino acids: CAWSRDRVPRNYEQYF. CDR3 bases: TGTGCCTGGAGCCGGGACAGGGTTCCCAGAAACTACGAGCAGTACTTC.

The chain's CDR3 is CASSIYLDRSETQYF. The DNA for the CDR3 is TGTGCCAGTAGTATCTACTTGGACAGATCTGAGACCCAGTACTTC. The chain links TRBV19 to TRBJ2-5, with a weak D call TRBD1 (6 bases). CDR3 length equals 15 residues. The germline V gene has CDR1 LNHDA and CDR2 SQIVND (reference sequence). V gave up 3 bases and J gave up 5 bases, with 16 bases separating them.

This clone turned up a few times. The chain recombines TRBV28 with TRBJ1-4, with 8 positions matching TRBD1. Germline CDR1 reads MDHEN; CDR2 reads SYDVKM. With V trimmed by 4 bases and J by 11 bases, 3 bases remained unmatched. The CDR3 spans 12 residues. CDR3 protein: CASSSRQGKLFF. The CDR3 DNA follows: TGTGCCAGCAGTTCCCGACAGGGGAAACTGTTTTTT. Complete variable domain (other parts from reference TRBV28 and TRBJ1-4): DVKVTQSSRYLVKRTGEKVFLECVQDMDHENMFWYRQDPGLGLRLIYFSYDVKMKEKGDIPEGYSVSREKKERFSLILESASTNQTSMYLCASSSRQGKLFFGSGTQLSVL.

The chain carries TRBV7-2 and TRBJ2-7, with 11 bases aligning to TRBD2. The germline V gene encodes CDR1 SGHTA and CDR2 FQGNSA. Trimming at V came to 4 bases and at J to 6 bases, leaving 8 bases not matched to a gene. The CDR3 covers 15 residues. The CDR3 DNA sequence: TGTGCCAGCAGCTCGGCTAGCGGGAGGTTGGGCGAGCAGTACTTC. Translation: CASSSASGRLGEQYF.

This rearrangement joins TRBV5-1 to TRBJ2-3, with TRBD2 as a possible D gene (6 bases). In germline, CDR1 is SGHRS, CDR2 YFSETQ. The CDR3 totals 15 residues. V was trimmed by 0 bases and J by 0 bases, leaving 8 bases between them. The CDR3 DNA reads TGCGCCAGCAGCTTGGCGACTAGGAGCACAGATACGCAGTATTTT. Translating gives CASSLATRSTDTQYF.

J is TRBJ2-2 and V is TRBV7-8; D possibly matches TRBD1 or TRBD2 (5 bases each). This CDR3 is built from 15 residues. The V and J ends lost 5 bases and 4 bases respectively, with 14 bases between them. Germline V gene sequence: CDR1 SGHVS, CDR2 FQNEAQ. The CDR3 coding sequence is TGTGCCAGCAGCCCTCAGGGAGTTAGCACCGGGGAGCTGTTTTTT. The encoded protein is CASSPQGVSTGELFF.

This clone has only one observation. This CDR3 reads CASGLVRGQPQHF. Written as DNA, the CDR3 is TGTGCTAGTGGTTTGGTACGCGGGCAGCCCCAGCATTTT. The chain employs TRBV12-5 and TRBJ1-5; no clear D. There are 13 residues in the CDR3. Germline V gene data show CDR1 as LGHNT and CDR2 as FRNRAP. Trimming removed 0 bases at V and 7 bases at J, with 7 bases between.

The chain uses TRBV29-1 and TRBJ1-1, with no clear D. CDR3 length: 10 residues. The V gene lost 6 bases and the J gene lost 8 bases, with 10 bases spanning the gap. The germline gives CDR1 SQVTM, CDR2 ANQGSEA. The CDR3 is CSVSIGEAFF. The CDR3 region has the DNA TGCAGCGTCTCTATTGGCGAAGCTTTCTTT. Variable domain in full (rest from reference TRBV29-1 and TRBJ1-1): SAVISQKPSRDICQRGTSLTIQCQVDSQVTMMFWYRQQPGQSLTLIATANQGSEATYESGFVIDKFPISRPNLTFSTLTVSNMSPEDSSIYLCSVSIGEAFFGQGTRLTVV.

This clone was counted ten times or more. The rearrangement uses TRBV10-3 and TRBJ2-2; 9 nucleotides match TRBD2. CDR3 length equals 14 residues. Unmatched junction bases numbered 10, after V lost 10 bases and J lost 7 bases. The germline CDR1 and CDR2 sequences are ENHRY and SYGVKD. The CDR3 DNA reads TGTGCCACCGGGACTAGCCCCCAGGGCGGGGAGCTGTTTTTT. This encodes CATGTSPQGGELFF.

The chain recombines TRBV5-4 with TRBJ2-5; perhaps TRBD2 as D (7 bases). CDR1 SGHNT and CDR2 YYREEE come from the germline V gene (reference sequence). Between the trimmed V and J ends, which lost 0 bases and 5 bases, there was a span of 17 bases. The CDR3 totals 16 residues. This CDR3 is CASSLAGGGVEETQYF. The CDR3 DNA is TGTGCCAGCAGCTTGGCGGGGGGCGGGGTTGAGGAGACCCAGTACTTC.

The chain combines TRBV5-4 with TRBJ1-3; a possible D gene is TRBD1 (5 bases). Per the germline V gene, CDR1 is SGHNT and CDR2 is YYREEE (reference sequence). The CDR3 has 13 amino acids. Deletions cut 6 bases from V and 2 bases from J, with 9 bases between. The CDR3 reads CASTTVPGNTIYF. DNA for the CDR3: TGTGCCAGCACGACAGTGCCTGGAAACACCATATATTTT.

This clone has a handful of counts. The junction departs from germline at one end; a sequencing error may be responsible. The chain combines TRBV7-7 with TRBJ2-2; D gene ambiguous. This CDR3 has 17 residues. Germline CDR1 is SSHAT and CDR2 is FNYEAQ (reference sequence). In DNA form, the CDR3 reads TGTGCTAGCAGCTTAGGGTCAAGGCCACCCTACACCGGGGAGCTGTTTTTT. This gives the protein CASSLGSRPPYTGELFF.

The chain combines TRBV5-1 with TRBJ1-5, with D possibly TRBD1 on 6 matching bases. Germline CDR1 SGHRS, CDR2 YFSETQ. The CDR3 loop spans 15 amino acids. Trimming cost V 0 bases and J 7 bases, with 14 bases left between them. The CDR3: CASSLDGGRTQPQHF. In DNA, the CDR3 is TGCGCCAGCAGCTTGGACGGGGGGCGAACGCAGCCCCAGCATTTT.

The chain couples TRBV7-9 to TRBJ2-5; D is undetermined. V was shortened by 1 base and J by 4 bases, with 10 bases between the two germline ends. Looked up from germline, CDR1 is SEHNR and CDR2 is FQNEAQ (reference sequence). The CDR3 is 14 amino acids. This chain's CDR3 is CASSLGMGRETQYF. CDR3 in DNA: TGTGCCAGCAGCTTAGGGATGGGCAGAGAGACCCAGTACTTC.

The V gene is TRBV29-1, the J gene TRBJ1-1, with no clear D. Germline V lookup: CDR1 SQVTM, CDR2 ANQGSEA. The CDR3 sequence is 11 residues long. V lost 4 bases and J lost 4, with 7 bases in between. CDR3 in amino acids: CSVGDGTEAFF. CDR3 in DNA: TGCAGCGTTGGTGATGGCACTGAAGCTTTCTTT.

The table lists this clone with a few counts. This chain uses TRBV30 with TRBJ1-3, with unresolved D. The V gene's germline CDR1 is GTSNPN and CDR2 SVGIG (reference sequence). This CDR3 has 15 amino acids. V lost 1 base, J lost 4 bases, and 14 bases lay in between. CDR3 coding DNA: TGTGCCTGGAGTGACGAATGGAGGGTGGGAAACACCATATATTTT. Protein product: CAWSDEWRVGNTIYF.

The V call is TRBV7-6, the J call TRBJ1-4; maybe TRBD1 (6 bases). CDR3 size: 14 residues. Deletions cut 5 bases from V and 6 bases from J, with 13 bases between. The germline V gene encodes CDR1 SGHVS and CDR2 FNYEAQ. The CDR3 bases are TGTGCCAGCAGCCAGGGGACTGGGGATGAAAAACTGTTTTTT. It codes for CASSQGTGDEKLFF.

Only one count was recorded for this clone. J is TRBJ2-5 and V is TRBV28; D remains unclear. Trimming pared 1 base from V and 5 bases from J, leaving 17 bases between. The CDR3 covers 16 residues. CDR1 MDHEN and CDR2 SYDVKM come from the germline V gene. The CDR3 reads CASSLFSGLVSETQYF. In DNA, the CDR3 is TGTGCCAGCAGTTTATTTTCTGGGCTAGTCTCCGAGACCCAGTACTTC.

The CDR3 coding sequence is TGTGCCAGCAGTGTGAAGTCTAGCGGCCACAATGAGCAGTTCTTC. Translating it yields CASSVKSSGHNEQFF. The chain employs TRBV6-4 and TRBJ2-1; TRBD2 matches at 7 bases. This CDR3 comprises 15 residues. Germline V gene sequence: CDR1 MRHNA, CDR2 SNTAGT. V gave up 4 bases and J gave up 5 bases; unmatched junction bases: 8.